In its sample, the clone carrying this TCR beta chain was seen a few times. Its antigen remains unidentified. TCRdb's table, derived via immunoSEQ multiplex PCR, lists solely in-frame clones and lacks some. The sample records 9,000 to 13,000 clones, 80% to 90% being singletons. This entry belongs to a study of T cell repertoires in ileal Crohn's disease. Study-wide context: Operated complications were stricturing disease (around 60%) and penetrating disease (about 40%). Study-wide results and limits: Compared with non-smokers, active smokers at surgery showed more clonal expansions. High-frequency clones were more common in sorted CD8 than CD4 cells.

Germline-derived CDR1 and CDR2 are MDHEN and SYDVKM. V shed 7 bases and J 7 bases; nucleotides not matched to a gene: 11. The CDR3 spans 15 residues. Documented time point: neoterminal ileum biopsy at postoperative endoscopy, about 6 months after surgery. Adults with ileal or ileocolonic Crohn's disease and an indication for resection were eligible. The sample was ileal tissue. The clonotype originates from an adult with Crohn's disease. This sequence joins TRBV28 and TRBJ2-7; TRBD2 aligns across 12 bases. CDR3 nucleotides: TGTGCCAGCACCTCTAGCGGGGGGGGGTGGAGGGAGCAGTACTTC. It codes for CASTSSGGGWREQYF. The whole variable domain, filled in from reference TRBV28 and TRBJ2-7, reads DVKVTQSSRYLVKRTGEKVFLECVQDMDHENMFWYRQDPGLGLRLIYFSYDVKMKEKGDIPEGYSVSREKKERFSLILESASTNQTSMYLCASTSSGGGWREQYFGPGTRLTVT.